These 21 T cell receptor beta chains share one sample of origin, sequenced in a study of blood T cell repertoires in COVID-19. The data were produced by immunoSEQ multiplex PCR, yet TCRdb's version contains in-frame clones alone and is incomplete. This table holds tens of thousands of clones, around 81% found once. Sequenced input: peripheral blood. These receptors were taken from a woman older than 75 with COVID-19, enrolled during active disease.

The chain links TRBV3-1 (or the pseudogene TRBV3-2) to TRBJ2-1; TRBD1 might be the D (5 bases). Trimming took off 4 bases at V and 9 bases at J, with 10 bases between the two ends. CDR1 is LGHDT and CDR2 is YNNKEL in the germline V gene (reference sequence). The length of the CDR3 is 12 residues. The CDR3 here is CASSPGRGEQFF. CDR3 nucleotides: TGTGCCAGCAGCCCAGGGCGAGGTGAGCAGTTCTTC.

J is TRBJ2-1 and V is TRBV18, with TRBD1 matching over 7 bases. Germline loops: CDR1 KGHSH, CDR2 LQKENI. There are 16 residues in the CDR3. Unmatched junction bases numbered 11, after V lost 5 bases and J lost 4 bases. The CDR3 sequence is CASSFRGGQEYNEQFF. Here the CDR3 DNA reads TGTGCCAGCTCATTCCGGGGCGGACAGGAATACAATGAGCAGTTCTTC.

V and J are TRBV18 and TRBJ2-6, with D possibly being TRBD1 (5 bases). Germline CDR1 reads KGHSH; CDR2 reads LQKENI. Deletions cut 4 bases from V and 1 base from J, with 8 bases between. The CDR3 covers 15 residues. The CDR3 bases are TGTGCCAGCTCACAGACAGATTCTGGGGCCAACGTCCTGACTTTC. This translates into CASSQTDSGANVLTF. Variable domain in full (rest from reference TRBV18 and TRBJ2-6): NAGVMQNPRHLVRRRGQEARLRCSPMKGHSHVYWYRQLPEEGLKFMVYLQKENIIDESGMPKERFSAEFPKEGPSILRIQQVVRGDSAAYFCASSQTDSGANVLTFGAGSRLTVL.

The genes are TRBV7-2 and TRBJ1-1, with D perhaps TRBD1 (6 bases). This CDR3 is built from 14 residues. Germline CDR1 reads SGHTA; CDR2 reads FQGNSA. Trimming removed 0 bases from V and 13 bases from J, with 18 bases in between. As DNA, the CDR3 is TGTGCCAGCAGCTTAGCGCAGGGGCAGGTTTGGAGTTTCTTT. Residues: CASSLAQGQVWSFF.

V gene TRBV24-1 combines with J gene TRBJ2-7; TRBD1 matches 8 bases. The V gene's germline CDR1 is KGHDR and CDR2 SFDVKD. Trimming cost V 4 bases and J 6 bases; bases outside gene matches: 7. The CDR3 is made up of 14 amino acids. The CDR3, as DNA: TGTGCCACCAGTGACCCCGACAGGGGAGGCGAGCAGTACTTC. Protein sequence: CATSDPDRGGEQYF.

This chain links TRBV19 with TRBJ2-7; 11 positions agree with TRBD2. Germline CDR1 and CDR2: LNHDA and SQIVND (reference sequence). V lost 5 bases and J lost 4; bases outside the gene matches: 7. The CDR3 runs to 15 residues. This CDR3 is CASSSPTSGTYEQYF. CDR3 nucleotide sequence: TGTGCCAGTAGTTCCCCGACTAGCGGGACTTACGAGCAGTACTTC.

The J gene is TRBJ2-7, the V gene TRBV5-1; perhaps TRBD2 as D (5 bases). Germline loops: CDR1 SGHRS, CDR2 YFSETQ. The CDR3 is 15 residues long. Between the trimmed V and J ends, which lost 1 base and 5 bases, there was a span of 16 bases. As DNA, the CDR3 is TGCGCCAGCAGCTTGATGAGCGGAACCACCGACGAGCAGTACTTC. Protein: CASSLMSGTTDEQYF.

The chain has TRBV19 and TRBJ2-5; unclear D gene. This CDR3 is 13 amino acids long. Trimming removed 5 bases at V and 3 bases at J, with 10 bases between. The germline gives CDR1 LNHDA, CDR2 SQIVND (reference sequence). Written as DNA, the CDR3 is TGTGCCAGTAGTCCCACGTCGGAAGAGACCCAGTACTTC. This encodes CASSPTSEETQYF.

The chain joins TRBV9 to TRBJ2-6, with TRBD2 as a possible D gene (6 bases). CDR1 is SGDLS, CDR2 YYNGEE, per germline. This CDR3 is 19 amino acids long. Trimming removed 0 bases from V and 0 bases from J, with 16 bases in between. The DNA of the CDR3 is TGTGCCAGCAGCGTAGGGAGGGACTCAGATTCCTCTGGGGCCAACGTCCTGACTTTC. Its translation: CASSVGRDSDSSGANVLTF.

The V and J genes are TRBV5-4 and TRBJ2-5; TRBD2 matches 9 bases. CDR1 and CDR2 (germline): SGHNT, YYREEE (reference sequence). There are 16 residues in the CDR3. Trimming took 0 bases from V and 4 from J; bases not matched to a gene: 7. This CDR3 is CASSLGVAGVRETQYF. The CDR3 nucleotides read TGTGCCAGCAGCTTGGGAGTAGCGGGAGTGAGAGAGACCCAGTACTTC.

V is TRBV5-1 and J is TRBJ2-7, with D perhaps matching TRBD2 (6 bases). Germline V CDR1 and CDR2: SGHRS, YFSETQ. Trimming shortened V by 5 bases and J by 2 bases, and 14 bases separated the two germline ends. The CDR3 totals 14 residues. Here the CDR3 reads CASRTGTGTYEQYF. The CDR3 DNA reads TGCGCCAGCAGGACCGGGACTGGAACCTACGAGCAGTACTTC.

This chain connects TRBV6-1 to TRBJ1-5, with D hard to call. CDR3 length equals 13 residues. CDR1 and CDR2 (germline): MNHNS, SASEGT. V gave up 1 base and J gave up 3 bases, with 4 bases separating them. As DNA, the CDR3 is TGTGCCAGCAGTGAAGGCTACAATCAGCCCCAGCATTTT. This encodes CASSEGYNQPQHF.

The chain has TRBV7-2 and TRBJ1-1; unclear D gene. Germline V gene data show CDR1 as SGHTA and CDR2 as FQGNSA. V was cut by 2 bases and J by 1 base, with 11 bases left in between. The CDR3 loop spans 15 amino acids. The CDR3 sequence is CASSLSASPNTEAFF. In DNA form, the CDR3 reads TGTGCCAGCAGCTTAAGCGCCAGCCCGAACACTGAAGCTTTCTTT.

The chain has TRBV10-3 and TRBJ1-1; D remains ambiguous. The germline gives CDR1 ENHRY, CDR2 SYGVKD. CDR3 length: 15 residues. V was shortened by 7 bases and J by 10 bases, with 25 bases between the two germline ends. CDR3 in DNA: TGTGCCATCAACGGTGAAGCTGGAGTTGCGAGGGCAGCTTTCTTT. Protein product: CAINGEAGVARAAFF.

V gene TRBV5-1 combines with J gene TRBJ2-7; TRBD2 agrees at 7 bases. CDR3 length equals 13 residues. J gave up 3 bases and V 3 bases, and 3 bases lay outside the gene matches. CDR1 is SGHRS, CDR2 YFSETQ, per germline. The CDR3 spells CASSSREGYEQYF. DNA for the CDR3: TGCGCCAGCAGCTCGAGGGAGGGCTACGAGCAGTACTTC.

This clone was counted between two and nine times. This chain links TRBV27 with TRBJ2-7, with D tentatively TRBD2 (6 bases). Trimming cost V 5 bases and J 5 bases, with 16 bases left between them. The CDR3 runs 14 residues. Per germline, CDR1 MNHEY and CDR2 SMNVEV (reference sequence). CDR3 sequence: CASSAMTRVDEQYF. Written as DNA, the CDR3 is TGTGCCAGCAGTGCCATGACTAGAGTTGACGAGCAGTACTTC.

In this sample, this clone turned up a few times. The chain couples TRBV19 to TRBJ2-6; perhaps TRBD2 as D (6 bases). Germline V lookup: CDR1 LNHDA, CDR2 SQIVND (reference sequence). V was cut by 2 bases and J by 2 bases, with 13 bases left in between. The CDR3 spans 17 residues. The CDR3 loop reads CASSITDGGAGANVLTF. In DNA form, the CDR3 reads TGTGCCAGTAGTATAACGGACGGGGGAGCTGGGGCCAACGTCCTGACTTTC. Combining the CDR3 with reference TRBV19 and TRBJ2-6 gives the whole variable domain DGGITQSPKYLFRKEGQNVTLSCEQNLNHDAMYWYRQDPGQGLRLIYYSQIVNDFQKGDIAEGYSVSREKKESFPLTVTSAQKNPTAFYLCASSITDGGAGANVLTFGAGSRLTVL.

This sequence joins TRBV6-1 and TRBJ2-7, with 12 bases identical to TRBD2. CDR1 is MNHNS and CDR2 is SASEGT in the germline V gene. Trimming at V came to 0 bases and at J to 6 bases, leaving 9 bases not matched to a gene. CDR3 length: 17 residues. As DNA, the CDR3 is TGTGCCAGCAGTGAAGCGCGGCTAGCGGGAGGGCGGGGCGAGCAGTACTTC. Protein product: CASSEARLAGGRGEQYF.

In this sample, this clone turned up once. The CDR3 nucleotides read TGTGCCAGCCTTGAGGTCCCGAATAACACCGGGGAGCTGTTTTTT. The encoded protein is CASLEVPNNTGELFF. This sequence joins TRBV27 and TRBJ2-2, with D hard to call. Deletions cut 8 bases from V and 2 bases from J, with 15 bases between. CDR1 is MNHEY and CDR2 is SMNVEV in the germline V gene (reference sequence). CDR3 length: 15 amino acids.

The sample holds one count of this clone. This rearrangement joins TRBV7-6 to TRBJ2-5; 9 positions match TRBD1. The CDR3 is 15 amino acids. Germline V gene lookup returns CDR1 SGHVS and CDR2 FNYEAQ. The J segment lost 2 bases and the V segment lost 5 bases, leaving 6 bases of the junction unmatched. For the CDR3, the DNA is TGTGCCAGCAGCGCGGGGACAGGGAGGCAAGAGACCCAGTACTTC. Its translation: CASSAGTGRQETQYF.

The chain combines TRBV5-8 with TRBJ1-2, with 7 nucleotides matching TRBD1. Germline lookup yields CDR1 SGHTS and CDR2 YDEGEE. The V gene end was trimmed by 5 bases and the J gene end by 3 bases; junction bases not matched to a gene: 7. This CDR3 has 14 amino acids. The CDR3 reads CASRQTGYYYGYTF. CDR3 nucleotides: TGTGCCAGCAGGCAGACAGGGTACTACTATGGCTACACCTTC.